This TCR beta chain comes out of a study of blood T cell repertoires in COVID-19. In the original analysis: Quantification of nucleated cells was approximated via reference gene primer amplification. Assay used: immunoSEQ multiplex PCR; TCRdb lists only in-frame clones, some missing. The V and J calls and the clone size are those of that table, but D and trimming were determined from the DNA. This table has roughly 240,000 clones, approximately 85% appearing once. Germline assignment: CDR1 KGHSH and CDR2 LQKENI. V lost 0 bases to trimming and J lost 10 bases, with 21 bases between them. The CDR3 sequence is 16 residues long.

Sequenced input: PBMCs or T cells enriched from blood (not recorded which). The V call is TRBV18, the J call TRBJ1-1, with no clear D. The TCR comes from a woman aged 45 to 65 with acute COVID-19. CDR3 in DNA: TGTGCCAGCTCACCACCAAATCCAGGAAGTGGAGGCGTAGCTTTCTTT. This translates into CASSPPNPGSGGVAFF. Variable domain in full (rest from reference TRBV18 and TRBJ1-1): NAGVMQNPRHLVRRRGQEARLRCSPMKGHSHVYWYRQLPEEGLKFMVYLQKENIIDESGMPKERFSAEFPKEGPSILRIQQVVRGDSAAYFCASSPPNPGSGGVAFFGQGTRLTVV.